These 15 T cell receptor beta chains were sequenced from one sample in a study of shared clonotypes between healthy human individuals. CD45RO-negative, CCR7-positively selected cells formed the naive CD8 fraction, excluding terminally differentiated effector memory CD45RA+ cells. Profiled with immunoSEQ multiplex PCR; TCRdb holds only in-frame clones, not every one. The sample lists almost 700,000 clones, 92% seen once, with more than 20% in the top ten. Material: naive CD8+ T cells sorted from blood. The receptors shown here come from a man aged 30-40 years in good health.

The chain links TRBV23-1 to TRBJ2-7, with unresolved D. TRBV23-1 is reported as an ORF; its role is uncertain. V was cut by 7 bases and J by 8 bases, with 24 bases left in between. The CDR3 length is 15 residues. CDR3 region: CASIAKDPAGWKQYF. DNA of the CDR3: TGCGCCAGCATCGCCAAGGACCCAGCTGGTTGGAAGCAGTACTTC.

This chain connects TRBV7-9 to TRBJ2-7; 12 bases agree with TRBD2. Trimming took 3 bases from V and 0 from J; bases not matched to a gene: 3. Germline CDR1 SEHNR, CDR2 FQNEAQ (reference sequence). CDR3 length: 16 residues. The CDR3 DNA reads TGTGCCAGCAGCTTCTGGACTAGCGGGAACTCCTACGAGCAGTACTTC. It encodes CASSFWTSGNSYEQYF.

The CDR3 region has the DNA TGTGCCAGCAGCTTAGATCTAAGGGGGGCTAGCGGATACAATGAGCAGTTCTTC. This codes for CASSLDLRGASGYNEQFF. This sequence joins TRBV11-2 and TRBJ2-1, with a tentative D call TRBD2 (7 bases). Trimming stripped 0 bases from V and 4 bases from J, with 19 bases between. Germline V lookup: CDR1 SGHAT, CDR2 FQNNGV. The CDR3 runs to 18 residues.

The chain employs TRBV6-5 and TRBJ1-4; no firm D call. CDR3 length: 13 amino acids. Between the trimmed V and J ends, which lost 0 bases and 8 bases, there was a span of 7 bases. Germline-derived CDR1 and CDR2 are MNHEY and SVGAGI. The CDR3 here is CASSYSSTEKLFF. As DNA, the CDR3 is TGTGCCAGCAGTTACTCGTCCACCGAAAAACTGTTTTTT.

There are a few counts of this clone. The chain is built from TRBV29-1 and TRBJ2-5, with TRBD1 identical over 12 bases. From germline, CDR1 is SQVTM and CDR2 ANQGSEA. The ends lost 6 bases at V and 5 bases at J; junction bases unmatched: 7. There are 14 residues in the CDR3. The CDR3 spells CSVPGQGASETQYF. The CDR3 bases are TGCAGCGTGCCGGGACAGGGGGCCTCGGAGACCCAGTACTTC.

The chain combines TRBV6-6 with TRBJ2-5; D remains ambiguous. Germline V gene lookup returns CDR1 MNHNY and CDR2 SVGAGI (reference sequence). The CDR3 extends over 15 amino acids. V was pared by 2 bases and J by 1 base, with 11 bases between. The CDR3, as DNA: TGTGCCAGCAGTTACGCAGAAGTTAGCCAAGAGACCCAGTACTTC. Protein sequence: CASSYAEVSQETQYF.

This chain connects TRBV19 to TRBJ2-4; D may be TRBD2 (6 bases). V lost 3 bases and J 3 bases, leaving 18 bases between the germline ends. CDR1 is LNHDA and CDR2 is SQIVND in the germline V gene (reference sequence). The CDR3 consists of 17 residues. CDR3 nucleotides: TGTGCCAGTAGTATGGACTATTCGGGGGAAGGCAAAAACATTCAGTACTTC. The encoded protein is CASSMDYSGEGKNIQYF. The whole variable domain, remainder taken from reference TRBV19 and TRBJ2-4, is DGGITQSPKYLFRKEGQNVTLSCEQNLNHDAMYWYRQDPGQGLRLIYYSQIVNDFQKGDIAEGYSVSREKKESFPLTVTSAQKNPTAFYLCASSMDYSGEGKNIQYFGAGTRLSVL.

The J gene is TRBJ2-2, the V gene TRBV18; TRBD1 agrees at 8 bases. Unmatched junction bases numbered 14, after V lost 7 bases and J lost 1 base. Germline V gene lookup returns CDR1 KGHSH and CDR2 LQKENI. This CDR3 has 18 residues. CDR3 bases: TGTGCCAGCTTTCAAAACCCCGGGACAGGAGTGAACACCGGGGAGCTGTTTTTT. Protein: CASFQNPGTGVNTGELFF. The full variable domain, with the rest looked up from reference TRBV18 and TRBJ2-2, is NAGVMQNPRHLVRRRGQEARLRCSPMKGHSHVYWYRQLPEEGLKFMVYLQKENIIDESGMPKERFSAEFPKEGPSILRIQQVVRGDSAAYFCASFQNPGTGVNTGELFFGEGSRLTVL.

The chain recombines TRBV5-1 with TRBJ2-1; TRBD2 aligns across 7 bases. The CDR3 has 15 residues. The V segment lost 0 bases and the J segment 7 bases; nucleotides outside the gene matches: 7. The germline V gene encodes CDR1 SGHRS and CDR2 YFSETQ. The CDR3 region has the DNA TGCGCCAGCAGCTTGGGGGAGGGCCTTTATAATGAGCAGTTCTTC. This gives the protein CASSLGEGLYNEQFF.

This chain links TRBV7-9 with TRBJ2-7; the D call may be TRBD1 or TRBD2 (6 bases each). V lost 5 bases and J 2 bases, leaving 13 bases between the germline ends. From germline, CDR1 is SEHNR and CDR2 FQNEAQ (reference sequence). The CDR3 has 14 residues. The CDR3 loop reads CASSHTGTPYEQYF. The DNA of the CDR3 is TGTGCCAGCAGCCACACAGGGACTCCCTACGAGCAGTACTTC.

The gene calls are TRBV7-9 and TRBJ2-2; D possibly corresponds to TRBD1 (6 bases). Trimming took 5 bases from V and 6 from J, leaving 16 bases between them. This CDR3 spans 15 amino acids. CDR1 is SEHNR, CDR2 FQNEAQ, per germline (reference sequence). This chain's CDR3 is CASSQGSRAPGELFF. The CDR3 DNA follows: TGTGCCAGCAGCCAGGGGTCCAGGGCCCCCGGGGAGCTGTTTTTT.

The genes are TRBV4-1 and TRBJ2-7; D unresolved. The CDR3 runs 14 residues. V gave up 2 bases and J gave up 4 bases, with 12 bases separating them. The germline V gene has CDR1 MGHRA and CDR2 YSYEKL. The CDR3 nucleotides read TGCGCCAGCAGCCAAACCAACAACTTTTACGAGCAGTACTTC. This gives the protein CASSQTNNFYEQYF.

The chain is built from TRBV21-1 and TRBJ1-5; the tabulated D call, TRBD1, remains unverified against the DNA. TRBV21-1 is a known pseudogene. The CDR3 covers 14 residues. This CDR3 reads CASSKGTDPRPQHF. The CDR3 coding sequence is TGTGCCAGCAGCAAAGGGACAGACCCGCGGCCCCAGCATTTT.

This clone was recorded once. This chain connects TRBV28 to TRBJ2-1, with TRBD1 matching 7 bases. CDR1 MDHEN and CDR2 SYDVKM come from the germline V gene. The J segment lost 4 bases and the V segment lost 3 bases, leaving 6 bases of the junction unmatched. The CDR3 covers 15 residues. CDR3 region: CASSLPGTEYNEQFF. The CDR3 nucleotides are TGTGCCAGCAGTTTGCCCGGGACAGAATACAATGAGCAGTTCTTC. Complete variable domain (other parts from reference TRBV28 and TRBJ2-1): DVKVTQSSRYLVKRTGEKVFLECVQDMDHENMFWYRQDPGLGLRLIYFSYDVKMKEKGDIPEGYSVSREKKERFSLILESASTNQTSMYLCASSLPGTEYNEQFFGPGTRLTVL.

This chain uses TRBV27 with TRBJ2-3; possibly TRBD1 for D (5 bases). This CDR3 region has 14 residues. Germline CDR1 MNHEY, CDR2 SMNVEV (reference sequence). Trimming left V 5 bases short and J 1 base short, with 10 bases between. DNA for the CDR3: TGTGCCAGCAGTGGGCTAGGGGGCACAGATACGCAGTATTTT. Amino acids: CASSGLGGTDTQYF.